The 3 T cell receptor beta chains below were found in one sample sequenced in a study of cytomegalovirus exposure and HLA in healthy donors. The PCR had 60 Vbeta and 13 Jbeta primers. Method: immunoSEQ multiplex PCR; TCRdb's copy keeps in-frame clones and lacks some. The repertoire consists of about 160,000 clones, with 70% to 75% occurring once and the leading ten covering about 4.5%. The source material was PBMCs. The receptors originated from a man between 18 and 35 years old in good health and CMV-seropositive.

The chain is built from TRBV5-6 and TRBJ1-3; possible D gene TRBD1, 5 bases. The CDR3 is 17 amino acids. V lost 4 bases, J lost 2 bases, and 19 bases lay in between. Germline CDR1 is SGHDT and CDR2 is YYEEEE. The CDR3 spells CASSPSAGGTTGNTIYF. The CDR3 DNA reads as TGTGCCAGCAGCCCCTCCGCGGGTGGGACTACTGGAAACACCATATATTTT.

This chain connects TRBV27 to TRBJ2-1; D may be TRBD1 (5 bases). Germline assignment: CDR1 MNHEY and CDR2 SMNVEV (reference sequence). V was clipped by 8 bases and J by 6 bases, with 11 bases between them. This CDR3 comprises 12 residues. Here the CDR3 reads CASGQLGNEQFF. CDR3 bases: TGTGCCAGCGGACAACTGGGCAATGAGCAGTTCTTC.

V and J are TRBV23-1 and TRBJ1-2; tentatively, D is TRBD1 (6 bases). TRBV23-1 is filed as an ORF, its function uncertain. Trimming took 5 bases from V and 3 from J, leaving 10 bases between them. The CDR3 is 13 residues long. The CDR3 nucleotides read TGCGCCAGCAGTTTGGACAGCCACTATGGCTACACCTTC. Translation gives CASSLDSHYGYTF.